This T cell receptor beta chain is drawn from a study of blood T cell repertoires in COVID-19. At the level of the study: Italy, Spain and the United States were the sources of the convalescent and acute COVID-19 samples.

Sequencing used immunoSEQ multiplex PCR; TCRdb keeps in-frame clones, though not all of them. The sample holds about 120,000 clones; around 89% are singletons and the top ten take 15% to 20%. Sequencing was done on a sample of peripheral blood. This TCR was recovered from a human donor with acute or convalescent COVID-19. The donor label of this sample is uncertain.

CDR3 residues: CASSFEGRGIRETQYF. In DNA form, the CDR3 reads TGTGCCAGCAGTTTCGAGGGGAGGGGAATCAGAGAGACCCAGTACTTC. This chain connects TRBV28 to TRBJ2-5; 7 bases line up with TRBD2. The V gene's germline CDR1 is MDHEN and CDR2 SYDVKM. This CDR3 comprises 16 residues. J was trimmed by 4 bases and V by 3 bases; bases with no gene match: 11.